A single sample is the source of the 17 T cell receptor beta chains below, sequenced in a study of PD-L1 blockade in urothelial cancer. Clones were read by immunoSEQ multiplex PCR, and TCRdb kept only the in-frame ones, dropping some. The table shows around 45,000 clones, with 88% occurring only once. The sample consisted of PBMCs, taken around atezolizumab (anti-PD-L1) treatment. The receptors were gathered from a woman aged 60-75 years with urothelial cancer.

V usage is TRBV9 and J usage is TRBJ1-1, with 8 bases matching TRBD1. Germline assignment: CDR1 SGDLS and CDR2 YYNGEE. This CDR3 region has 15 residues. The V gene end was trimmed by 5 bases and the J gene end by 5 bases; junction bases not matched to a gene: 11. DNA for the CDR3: TGTGCCAGCAGTCTTATTTCAGGGGGCCGGACTGAAGCTTTCTTT. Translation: CASSLISGGRTEAFF.

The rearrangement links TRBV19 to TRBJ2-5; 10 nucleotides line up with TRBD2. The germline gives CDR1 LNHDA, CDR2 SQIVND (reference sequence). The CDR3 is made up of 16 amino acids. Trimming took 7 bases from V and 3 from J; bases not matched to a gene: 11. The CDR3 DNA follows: TGTGCCAGTACCCCCACAAGTACTAGCGGGGAAGAGACCCAGTACTTC. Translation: CASTPTSTSGEETQYF.

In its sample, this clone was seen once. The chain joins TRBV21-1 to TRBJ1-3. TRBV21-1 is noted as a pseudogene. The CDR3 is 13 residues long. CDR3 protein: CASSSGVGNTIYF. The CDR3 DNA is TGTGCCAGCAGCAGCGGGGTTGGAAACACCATATATTTT.

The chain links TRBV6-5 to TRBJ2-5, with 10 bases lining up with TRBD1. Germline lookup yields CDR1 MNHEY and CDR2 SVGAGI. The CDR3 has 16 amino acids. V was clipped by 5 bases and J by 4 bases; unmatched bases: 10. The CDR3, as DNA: TGTGCCAGCAGTAACTGGGACAGGGGATCGGGAGAGACCCAGTACTTC. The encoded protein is CASSNWDRGSGETQYF.

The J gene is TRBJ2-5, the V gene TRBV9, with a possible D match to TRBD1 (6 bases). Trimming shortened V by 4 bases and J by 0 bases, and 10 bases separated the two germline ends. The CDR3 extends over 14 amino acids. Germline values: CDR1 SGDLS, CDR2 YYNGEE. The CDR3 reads CASSRTEYQETQYF. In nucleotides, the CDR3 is TGTGCCAGCAGCCGGACAGAGTACCAAGAGACCCAGTACTTC.

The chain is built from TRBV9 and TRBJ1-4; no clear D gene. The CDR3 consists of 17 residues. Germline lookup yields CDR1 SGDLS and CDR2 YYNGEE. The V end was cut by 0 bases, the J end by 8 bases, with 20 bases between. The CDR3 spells CASSVGLSSFPGEKLFF. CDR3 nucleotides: TGTGCCAGCAGCGTAGGTCTTTCCTCTTTTCCGGGGGAAAAACTGTTTTTT.

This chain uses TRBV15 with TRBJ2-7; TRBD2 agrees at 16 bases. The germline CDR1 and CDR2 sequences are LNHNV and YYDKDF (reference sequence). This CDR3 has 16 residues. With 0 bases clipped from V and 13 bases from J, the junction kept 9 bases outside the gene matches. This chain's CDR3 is CATSRDGSGLAGGPYF. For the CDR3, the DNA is TGTGCCACCAGCAGAGACGGATCGGGACTAGCGGGGGGGCCCTACTTC.

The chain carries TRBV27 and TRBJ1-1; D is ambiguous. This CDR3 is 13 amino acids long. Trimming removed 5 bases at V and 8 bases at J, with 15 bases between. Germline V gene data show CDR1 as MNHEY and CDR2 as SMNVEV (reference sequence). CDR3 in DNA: TGTGCCAGCAGTCCTCTAGTGAGTGGCGAAGCTTTCTTT. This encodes CASSPLVSGEAFF.

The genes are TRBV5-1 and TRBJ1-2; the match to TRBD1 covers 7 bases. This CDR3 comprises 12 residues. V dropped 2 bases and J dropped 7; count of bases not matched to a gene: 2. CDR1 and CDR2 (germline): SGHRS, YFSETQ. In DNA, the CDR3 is TGCGCCAGCAGCTTAGACAGGGTTGGCTACACCTTC. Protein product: CASSLDRVGYTF.

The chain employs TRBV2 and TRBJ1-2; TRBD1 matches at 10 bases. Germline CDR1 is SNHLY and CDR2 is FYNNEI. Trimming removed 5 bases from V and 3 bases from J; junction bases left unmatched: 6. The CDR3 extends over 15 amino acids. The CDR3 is CASSKTGGLDYGYTF. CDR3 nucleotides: TGTGCCAGCAGTAAGACAGGGGGCCTGGACTATGGCTACACCTTC.

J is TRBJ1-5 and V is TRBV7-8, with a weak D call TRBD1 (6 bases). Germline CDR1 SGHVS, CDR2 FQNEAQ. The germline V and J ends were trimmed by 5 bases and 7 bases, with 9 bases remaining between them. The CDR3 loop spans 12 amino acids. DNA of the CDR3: TGTGCCAGCAGCCCCAGGGGCCAGCCCCAGCATTTT. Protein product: CASSPRGQPQHF.

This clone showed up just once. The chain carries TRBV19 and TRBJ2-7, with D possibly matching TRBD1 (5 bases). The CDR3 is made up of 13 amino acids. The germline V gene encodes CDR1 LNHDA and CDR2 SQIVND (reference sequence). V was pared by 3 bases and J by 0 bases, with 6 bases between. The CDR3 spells CASSIDSSYEQYF. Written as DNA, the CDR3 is TGTGCCAGTAGTATCGACAGCTCCTACGAGCAGTACTTC.

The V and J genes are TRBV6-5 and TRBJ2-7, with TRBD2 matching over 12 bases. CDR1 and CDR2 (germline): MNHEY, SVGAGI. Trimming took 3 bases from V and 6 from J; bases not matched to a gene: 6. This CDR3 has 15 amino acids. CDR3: CASSYLTSGSGEQYF. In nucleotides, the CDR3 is TGTGCCAGCAGTTATTTGACTAGCGGGAGCGGCGAGCAGTACTTC.

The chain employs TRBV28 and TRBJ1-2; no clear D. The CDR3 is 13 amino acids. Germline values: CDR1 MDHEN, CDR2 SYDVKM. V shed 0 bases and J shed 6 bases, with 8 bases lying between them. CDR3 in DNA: TGTGCCAGCAGTTTATGGGCAGGCGATGGCTACACCTTC. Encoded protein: CASSLWAGDGYTF.

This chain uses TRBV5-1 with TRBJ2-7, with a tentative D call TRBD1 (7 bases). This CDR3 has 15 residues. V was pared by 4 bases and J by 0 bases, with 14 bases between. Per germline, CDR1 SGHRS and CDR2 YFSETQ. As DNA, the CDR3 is TGCGCCAGCAGCGCGGGACAGAAGAGCTCCTACGAGCAGTACTTC. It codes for CASSAGQKSSYEQYF.

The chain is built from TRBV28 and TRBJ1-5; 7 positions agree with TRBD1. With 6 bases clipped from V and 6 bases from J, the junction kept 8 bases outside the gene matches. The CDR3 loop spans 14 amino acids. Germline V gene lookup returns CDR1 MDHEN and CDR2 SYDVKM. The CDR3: CASSSGQVGQPQHF. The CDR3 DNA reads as TGTGCCAGCAGCTCAGGACAGGTTGGTCAGCCCCAGCATTTT.

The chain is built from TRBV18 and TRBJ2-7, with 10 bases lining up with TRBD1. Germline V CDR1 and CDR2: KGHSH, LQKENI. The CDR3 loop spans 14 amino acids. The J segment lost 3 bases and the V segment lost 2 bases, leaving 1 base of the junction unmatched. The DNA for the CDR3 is TGTGCCAGCTCACCAGGACAGGGGGACTACGAGCAGTACTTC. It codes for CASSPGQGDYEQYF.